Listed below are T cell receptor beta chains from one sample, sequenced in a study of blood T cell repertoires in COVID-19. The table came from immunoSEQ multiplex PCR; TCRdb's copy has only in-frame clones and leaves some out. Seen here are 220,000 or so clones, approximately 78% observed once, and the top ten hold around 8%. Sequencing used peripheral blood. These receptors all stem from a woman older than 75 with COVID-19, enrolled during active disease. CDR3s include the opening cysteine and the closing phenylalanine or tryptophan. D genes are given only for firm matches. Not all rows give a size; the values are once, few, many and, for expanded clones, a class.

cdr3_nt: TGTGCCAGCAGCCCCCGAGGGGGGGCCTACGAGCAGTACTTC
cdr3_aa: CASSPRGGAYEQYF
v_call: TRBV5-4
clone_size: -
d_call: -
j_call: TRBJ2-7

cdr3_nt: TGTGCCAGCAGTGATCGGACAGGCTATGGCTACACCTTC
cdr3_aa: CASSDRTGYGYTF
v_call: TRBV2
clone_size: few
d_call: TRBD1
j_call: TRBJ1-2

cdr3_nt: TGCAGTGCTGGCCCGGGGAGAGAAGCTTTCTTT
cdr3_aa: CSAGPGREAFF
v_call: TRBV20-1
clone_size: -
d_call: -
j_call: TRBJ1-1

cdr3_nt: TGTGCCAGCAGCTTAGTTAGGAGGAGGGAAGAGACCCAGTACTTC
cdr3_aa: CASSLVRRREETQYF
v_call: TRBV7-2
clone_size: -
d_call: -
j_call: TRBJ2-5

cdr3_nt: TGTGCCAGCAGCTTAGGCTTGACAGGGGGCACCGGGGAGCTGTTTTTT
cdr3_aa: CASSLGLTGGTGELFF
v_call: TRBV7-2
clone_size: -
d_call: TRBD1
j_call: TRBJ2-2

cdr3_nt: TGTGCCACCAGTGCCGGGACTAGCGGGGGCGACGAGCAGTACTTC
cdr3_aa: CATSAGTSGGDEQYF
v_call: TRBV24-1
clone_size: -
d_call: TRBD2
j_call: TRBJ2-7

cdr3_nt: TGTGCCAGCAGCCAACCCGGACAGTGGGGGCGGAATGAGCAGTTCTTC
cdr3_aa: CASSQPGQWGRNEQFF
v_call: TRBV14
clone_size: -
d_call: -
j_call: TRBJ2-1

cdr3_nt: TGTGCCAGCTCACCACGACAGGATAGCTCCTACGAGCAGTACTTC
cdr3_aa: CASSPRQDSSYEQYF
v_call: TRBV18
clone_size: -
d_call: -
j_call: TRBJ2-7

cdr3_nt: TGTGCCAGCAGTTCCCCAGGGGTGGTAGTAGATACGCAGTATTTT
cdr3_aa: CASSSPGVVVDTQYF
v_call: TRBV6-2/TRBV6-3
clone_size: few
d_call: -
j_call: TRBJ2-3

cdr3_nt: TGTGCCAGCAGGCAGGGGAGAGGAACTGAAGCTTTCTTT
cdr3_aa: CASRQGRGTEAFF
v_call: TRBV7-9
clone_size: -
d_call: -
j_call: TRBJ1-1

cdr3_nt: TGTGCCAGCAGCAGACAGGGGATCACAGATACGCAGTATTTT
cdr3_aa: CASSRQGITDTQYF
v_call: TRBV7-2
clone_size: -
d_call: TRBD1
j_call: TRBJ2-3

cdr3_nt: TGTGCCAGTAGTATAGGTGGACTAGCGGGAGAGACCCAGTACTTC
cdr3_aa: CASSIGGLAGETQYF
v_call: TRBV19
clone_size: -
d_call: TRBD2
j_call: TRBJ2-5

cdr3_nt: TGTGCCTGGAGTGTACTAATTAACTATGGCTACACCTTC
cdr3_aa: CAWSVLINYGYTF
v_call: TRBV30
clone_size: -
d_call: -
j_call: TRBJ1-2

cdr3_nt: TGTGCCAGCAGCCAAGGGGGCCGTAATTCACCCCTCCACTTT
cdr3_aa: CASSQGGRNSPLHF
v_call: TRBV3-1/TRBV3-2
clone_size: -
d_call: -
j_call: TRBJ1-6

cdr3_nt: TGTGCCAGCAGCCCCAATTCAGGGAATGGCTACACCTTC
cdr3_aa: CASSPNSGNGYTF
v_call: TRBV3-1/TRBV3-2
clone_size: -
d_call: -
j_call: TRBJ1-2

cdr3_nt: TGTGCCAGCAGTTACCTGACAGCTATTTACACCGGGGAGCTGTTTTTT
cdr3_aa: CASSYLTAIYTGELFF
v_call: TRBV6-5
clone_size: -
d_call: -
j_call: TRBJ2-2

cdr3_nt: TGTGCCAGCACTGAGGCCAGGGGGGCGAACACTGAAGCTTTCTTT
cdr3_aa: CASTEARGANTEAFF
v_call: TRBV28
clone_size: once
d_call: TRBD1
j_call: TRBJ1-1

cdr3_nt: TGTGCCAGTAGTAAGGGACAGGTGAACACCGGGGAGCTGTTTTTT
cdr3_aa: CASSKGQVNTGELFF
v_call: TRBV19
clone_size: -
d_call: TRBD1
j_call: TRBJ2-2

cdr3_nt: TGCAGTGCCCCTCGACAGGAAAAACTGTTTTTT
cdr3_aa: CSAPRQEKLFF
v_call: TRBV20-1
clone_size: -
d_call: -
j_call: TRBJ1-4

cdr3_nt: TGTGCCAGCAGCTTCGGACAGGGGACAAAGAGAGAGACCCAGTACTTC
cdr3_aa: CASSFGQGTKRETQYF
v_call: TRBV5-8
clone_size: -
d_call: TRBD1
j_call: TRBJ2-5

cdr3_nt: TGTGCCAGCAGCGTAATCAGGACTAGCGGTTTAACAGATACGCAGTATTTT
cdr3_aa: CASSVIRTSGLTDTQYF
v_call: TRBV9
clone_size: -
d_call: TRBD2
j_call: TRBJ2-3

cdr3_nt: TGTGCCAGCAGTCAGGCGTTTACCGGGGGACCAGATACGCAGTATTTT
cdr3_aa: CASSQAFTGGPDTQYF
v_call: TRBV3-1/TRBV3-2
clone_size: -
d_call: -
j_call: TRBJ2-3

cdr3_nt: TGTGCCAGCAGTCCCCTCGGACAGGAGCAGTACTTC
cdr3_aa: CASSPLGQEQYF
v_call: TRBV27
clone_size: few
d_call: -
j_call: TRBJ2-7

cdr3_nt: TGCAGCGTGCCGATGGGACAGGGTATGAACACTGAAGCTTTCTTT
cdr3_aa: CSVPMGQGMNTEAFF
v_call: TRBV29-1
clone_size: few
d_call: TRBD1
j_call: TRBJ1-1

cdr3_nt: TGTGCCAGCAGCCCGAGCGGAAACATTCAGTACTTC
cdr3_aa: CASSPSGNIQYF
v_call: TRBV7-2
clone_size: -
d_call: -
j_call: TRBJ2-4

cdr3_nt: TGTGCCATCAGCCCGGGACAGGGGGGGACGGGTGAAGCTTTCTTT
cdr3_aa: CAISPGQGGTGEAFF
v_call: TRBV10-3
clone_size: -
d_call: TRBD1
j_call: TRBJ1-1

cdr3_nt: TGTGCCAGCTCTCTAATTCTAGACACTGAAGCTTTCTTT
cdr3_aa: CASSLILDTEAFF
v_call: TRBV18
clone_size: -
d_call: -
j_call: TRBJ1-1

cdr3_nt: TGTGCCAGCAGCTTAGACAGGGGTAACTATGGCTACACCTTC
cdr3_aa: CASSLDRGNYGYTF
v_call: TRBV11-2
clone_size: -
d_call: -
j_call: TRBJ1-2

cdr3_nt: TGTGCCAGCAGCAGGACCGGGACAGGGGGAGGAACTGAAGCTTTCTTT
cdr3_aa: CASSRTGTGGGTEAFF
v_call: TRBV11-2
clone_size: -
d_call: TRBD1
j_call: TRBJ1-1

cdr3_nt: TGTGCCAGCAGTGCTAACAGGGGGCCCACTGAAGCTTTCTTT
cdr3_aa: CASSANRGPTEAFF
v_call: TRBV3-1/TRBV3-2
clone_size: -
d_call: TRBD1
j_call: TRBJ1-1

cdr3_nt: TGTGCCAGCAGTTACGGCAGGGGGCTCGGGATGAGCACAGATACGCAGTATTTT
cdr3_aa: CASSYGRGLGMSTDTQYF
v_call: TRBV6-2/TRBV6-3
clone_size: -
d_call: TRBD1
j_call: TRBJ2-3

cdr3_nt: TGTGCCAGCAGCAGATTAGCCCCAGCCGAGCAGTACTTC
cdr3_aa: CASSRLAPAEQYF
v_call: TRBV7-9
clone_size: once
d_call: -
j_call: TRBJ2-7

cdr3_nt: TGTGCCAGCACATTGGACAAGGTTCAGCCCCAGCATTTT
cdr3_aa: CASTLDKVQPQHF
v_call: TRBV6-5
clone_size: -
d_call: -
j_call: TRBJ1-5

cdr3_nt: TGTGCCAGTACCTCCGGTGGGACATCTAAGAACACCGGGGAGCTGTTTTTT
cdr3_aa: CASTSGGTSKNTGELFF
v_call: TRBV19
clone_size: -
d_call: -
j_call: TRBJ2-2

cdr3_nt: TGTGCCAGCAGCTCCCCAAGGGGTACACATGGCTACACCTTC
cdr3_aa: CASSSPRGTHGYTF
v_call: TRBV7-2
clone_size: -
d_call: -
j_call: TRBJ1-2

cdr3_nt: TGTGCCAGCAGTTTTAAGGGGACCCGGGGGTACTCTGGGGCCAACGTCCTGACTTTC
cdr3_aa: CASSFKGTRGYSGANVLTF
v_call: TRBV28
clone_size: -
d_call: -
j_call: TRBJ2-6

cdr3_nt: TGTGCCAGCAGCACCGTTGGGCCGACAGTTTTGACTGAAGCTTTCTTT
cdr3_aa: CASSTVGPTVLTEAFF
v_call: TRBV7-2
clone_size: -
d_call: -
j_call: TRBJ1-1